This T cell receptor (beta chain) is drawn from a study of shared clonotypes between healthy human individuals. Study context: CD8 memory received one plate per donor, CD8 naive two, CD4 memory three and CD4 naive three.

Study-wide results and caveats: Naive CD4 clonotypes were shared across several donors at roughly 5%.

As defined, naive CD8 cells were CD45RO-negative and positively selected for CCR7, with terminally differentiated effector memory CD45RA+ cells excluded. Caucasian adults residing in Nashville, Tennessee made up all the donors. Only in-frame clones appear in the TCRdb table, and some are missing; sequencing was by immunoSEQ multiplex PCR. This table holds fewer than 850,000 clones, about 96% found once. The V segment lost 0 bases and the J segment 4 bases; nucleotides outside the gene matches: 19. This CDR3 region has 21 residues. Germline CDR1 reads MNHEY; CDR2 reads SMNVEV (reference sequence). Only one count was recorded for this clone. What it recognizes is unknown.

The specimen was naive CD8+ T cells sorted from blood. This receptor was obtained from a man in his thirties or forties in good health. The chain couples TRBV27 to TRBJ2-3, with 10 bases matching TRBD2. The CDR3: CASSLSMVWLAGDRGPDTQYF. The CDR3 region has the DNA TGTGCCAGCAGTTTATCGATGGTGTGGCTAGCGGGAGACCGGGGGCCAGATACGCAGTATTTT.